Shown below are 25 T cell receptor beta chains from a single sample sequenced in a study of OX40 agonist ivuxolimab in advanced cancers. Only in-frame clones appear in the TCRdb table, and some are missing; sequencing was by immunoSEQ multiplex PCR. Among about 20,000 clones, approximately 90% were seen once, and the ten largest hold around 25%. The sample was CD4+ or CD8+ T cells sorted from blood, taken in a trial of the OX40 agonist ivuxolimab. The receptors originated from an adult with an advanced solid tumor such as melanoma, head and neck, liver or kidney cancer.

This chain connects TRBV7-2 to TRBJ2-1; perhaps TRBD1 as D (5 bases). Trimming shortened V by 4 bases and J by 7 bases, and 8 bases separated the two germline ends. The CDR3 consists of 12 residues. CDR1 is SGHTA and CDR2 is FQGNSA in the germline V gene. CDR3 region: CASSYKGNEQFF. The DNA of the CDR3 is TGTGCCAGCAGCTACAAGGGGAATGAGCAGTTCTTC.

The chain employs TRBV9 and TRBJ2-3, with D unresolved. Germline V gene lookup returns CDR1 SGDLS and CDR2 YYNGEE. The CDR3 sequence is 15 residues long. V was pared by 0 bases and J by 2 bases, with 10 bases between. Written as DNA, the CDR3 is TGTGCCAGCAGCGTAGAGACGGGCCCCACAGATACGCAGTATTTT. Its translation is CASSVETGPTDTQYF. The full variable domain, with the rest looked up from reference TRBV9 and TRBJ2-3, is DSGVTQTPKHLITATGQRVTLRCSPRSGDLSVYWYQQSLDQGLQFLIQYYNGEERAKGNILERFSAQQFPDLHSELNLSSLELGDSALYFCASSVETGPTDTQYFGPGTRLTVL.

The chain carries TRBV15 and TRBJ1-2; 7 nucleotides line up with TRBD1. The CDR3 is made up of 12 amino acids. CDR1 LNHNV and CDR2 YYDKDF come from the germline V gene (reference sequence). V gave up 8 bases and J gave up 3 bases; unmatched junction bases: 3. CDR3 DNA sequence: TGTGCCACCTGGGACAGCCACTATGGCTACACCTTC. Translating it yields CATWDSHYGYTF.

For the CDR3, the DNA is TGTGCCAGCAGTTTCACTCAGGGTTGGGATGGCTACACCTTC. Translation: CASSFTQGWDGYTF. The chain recombines TRBV5-5 with TRBJ1-2; D might be TRBD1 (5 bases). The germline V and J ends were trimmed by 5 bases and 6 bases, with 17 bases remaining between them. Germline V CDR1 and CDR2: SGHKS, YYEKEE (reference sequence). There are 14 residues in the CDR3.

The genes are TRBV4-1 and TRBJ2-1; D possibly matches TRBD1 or TRBD2 (5 bases each). The V end was cut by 1 base, the J end by 5 bases, with 12 bases between. CDR3 length equals 15 residues. Germline V gene data show CDR1 as MGHRA and CDR2 as YSYEKL. The CDR3 reads CASSQGLGTDNEQFF. CDR3 nucleotides: TGCGCCAGCAGCCAAGGGCTGGGGACGGACAATGAGCAGTTCTTC.

The chain is built from TRBV5-1 and TRBJ1-2, with D maybe TRBD1 (6 bases). Germline V lookup: CDR1 SGHRS, CDR2 YFSETQ. The germline V and J ends were trimmed by 1 base and 4 bases, with 17 bases remaining between them. The CDR3 covers 16 residues. In nucleotides, the CDR3 is TGCGCCAGCAGCTTGAACGTCCGCGGACAGCCCTATGGCTACACCTTC. Encoded protein: CASSLNVRGQPYGYTF.

This clone was recorded only once. V and J are TRBV27 and TRBJ2-1, with a tentative D call TRBD1 (6 bases). Germline CDR1 reads MNHEY; CDR2 reads SMNVEV (reference sequence). The ends were cut back, 3 bases at V and 4 bases at J, with 10 bases in the middle. CDR3 length: 14 residues. The CDR3 DNA is TGTGCCAGCAGTTTCAGGGGCCGTTACAATGAGCAGTTCTTC. Protein: CASSFRGRYNEQFF.

The chain is built from TRBV9 and TRBJ2-5, with 7 positions matching TRBD1. Per germline, CDR1 SGDLS and CDR2 YYNGEE. The CDR3 is 15 amino acids. V lost 0 bases to trimming and J lost 2 bases; unmatched junction nucleotides: 4. DNA for the CDR3: TGTGCCAGCAGCGTAGCTGGGACAGATCAAGAGACCCAGTACTTC. This sequence encodes CASSVAGTDQETQYF. The whole variable domain, remainder taken from reference TRBV9 and TRBJ2-5, is DSGVTQTPKHLITATGQRVTLRCSPRSGDLSVYWYQQSLDQGLQFLIQYYNGEERAKGNILERFSAQQFPDLHSELNLSSLELGDSALYFCASSVAGTDQETQYFGPGTRLLVL.

For this clone: A much larger clone differs by one base, so this may be a read error. The sample carries other DNA sequences with the same CDR3. The chain carries TRBV7-9 and TRBJ2-1; 9 nucleotides align to TRBD2. The CDR3 is 15 residues long. The J segment lost 2 bases and the V segment lost 5 bases, leaving 4 bases of the junction unmatched. CDR1 and CDR2 from the germline V gene are SEHNR and FQNEAQ (reference sequence). DNA of the CDR3: TGTGCCAGCAGCCAAGAGCGGGGGGCCTACAATGAGCAGTTCTTC. This sequence encodes CASSQERGAYNEQFF.

The CDR3: CASRGGVHRNYEQYF. The CDR3, as DNA: TGTGCCAGCAGGGGGGGCGTGCACAGAAATTACGAGCAGTACTTC. This rearrangement joins TRBV6-1 to TRBJ2-7; D might be TRBD1 or TRBD2, each matching 6 bases. The CDR3 runs 15 residues. CDR1 is MNHNS and CDR2 is SASEGT in the germline V gene. V was pared by 6 bases and J by 4 bases, with 19 bases between.

This clone turned up a few times. The V gene is TRBV5-8, the J gene TRBJ1-1; 9 bases are shared with TRBD1. Looked up from germline, CDR1 is SGHTS and CDR2 is YDEGEE. CDR3 length: 17 residues. With V trimmed by 2 bases and J by 8 bases, 16 bases remained unmatched. CDR3 sequence reads: CASSLTPKPGQGREAFF. Here the CDR3 DNA reads TGTGCCAGCAGCTTAACACCTAAACCGGGACAGGGACGGGAAGCTTTCTTT. Combining the CDR3 with reference TRBV5-8 and TRBJ1-1 gives the whole variable domain EAGVTQSPTHLIKTRGQQATLRCSPISGHTSVYWYQQALGLGLQFLLWYDEGEERNRGNFPPRFSGRQFPNYSSELNVNALELEDSALYLCASSLTPKPGQGREAFFGQGTRLTVV.

A few counts support this clone. V gene TRBV19 combines with J gene TRBJ1-5; D might be TRBD1 (6 bases). There are 15 residues in the CDR3. Germline V gives CDR1 LNHDA, CDR2 SQIVND (reference sequence). Trimming removed 7 bases from V and 3 bases from J, with 16 bases in between. For the CDR3, the DNA is TGTGCCAGTACCGTTGCAGGGGCCAACAATCAGCCCCAGCATTTT. Amino acids: CASTVAGANNQPQHF. Together with reference TRBV19 and TRBJ1-5, the CDR3 gives the full variable domain: DGGITQSPKYLFRKEGQNVTLSCEQNLNHDAMYWYRQDPGQGLRLIYYSQIVNDFQKGDIAEGYSVSREKKESFPLTVTSAQKNPTAFYLCASTVAGANNQPQHFGDGTRLSIL.

The chain links TRBV7-9 to TRBJ1-3; no clear D gene. Germline CDR1 is SEHNR and CDR2 is FQNEAQ (reference sequence). This CDR3 contains 12 residues. V lost 6 bases and J 8 bases, leaving 11 bases between the germline ends. The CDR3 DNA follows: TGTGCCAGCAGGCCCTTTCCGGACACCATATATTTT. Residues: CASRPFPDTIYF.

This clone has more than one count but fewer than ten. The chain combines TRBV4-3 with TRBJ1-6; the D is unclear. The length of the CDR3 is 12 residues. The germline V and J ends were trimmed by 0 bases and 13 bases, with 7 bases remaining between them. The germline gives CDR1 LGHNA, CDR2 YSLEER. DNA of the CDR3: TGCGCCAGCAGCCAAGATAGGGCGCCCCTCCACTTT. This codes for CASSQDRAPLHF.

This chain joins TRBV4-3 and TRBJ2-5, with D possibly being TRBD2 (5 bases). Germline lookup yields CDR1 LGHNA and CDR2 YSLEER. The CDR3 extends over 15 amino acids. V was clipped by 4 bases and J by 2 bases, with 14 bases between them. The CDR3 loop reads CASSRSRRGQETQYF. In nucleotides, the CDR3 is TGCGCCAGCAGCCGCTCCCGCCGAGGGCAAGAGACCCAGTACTTC.

The chain uses TRBV5-1 and TRBJ2-7; D gene ambiguous. Per germline, CDR1 SGHRS and CDR2 YFSETQ. Trimming took 5 bases from V and 0 from J, leaving 6 bases between them. The CDR3 spans 12 residues. The chain's CDR3 is CASRDGSYEQYF. The CDR3 DNA is TGCGCCAGCAGGGACGGCTCCTACGAGCAGTACTTC.

The chain employs TRBV15 and TRBJ1-2; maybe TRBD1 (5 bases). V lost 10 bases and J lost 8, with 20 bases in between. CDR1 is LNHNV, CDR2 YYDKDF, per germline (reference sequence). The CDR3 extends over 13 amino acids. The CDR3 spells CAIPSQGLRGYTF. CDR3 in DNA: TGTGCCATACCATCTCAGGGACTGCGGGGCTACACCTTC.

This clone was seen just once. The CDR3 bases are TGTGCCAGCAGTGGAAACAGGGGGCGAAACACTGAAGCTTTCTTT. This encodes CASSGNRGRNTEAFF. The chain is built from TRBV27 and TRBJ1-1; the match to TRBD1 covers 9 bases. The CDR3 is 15 residues long. CDR1 and CDR2 from the germline V gene are MNHEY and SMNVEV (reference sequence). Germline trimming cut 5 bases from V and 2 bases from J; bases unmatched to any gene: 6.

The DNA of the CDR3 is TGTGCCAGCAGCCAGGGGCCCTACTCTGGAAACACCATATATTTT. Translation gives CASSQGPYSGNTIYF. The chain links TRBV7-3 to TRBJ1-3, with a possible D match to TRBD1 (6 bases). The CDR3 totals 15 residues. V was trimmed by 5 bases and J by 0 bases, leaving 11 bases between them. Germline values: CDR1 SGHTA, CDR2 FQGTGA.

The chain carries TRBV4-2 and TRBJ2-7; maybe TRBD1 (6 bases). The CDR3 runs 12 residues. CDR1 is LGHNA and CDR2 is YNFKEQ in the germline V gene. The V end lost 3 bases, the J end lost 6 bases, and 9 bases lay between the germline ends. CDR3 amino acids: CASSHQTGEQYF. CDR3 sequence (DNA): TGTGCCAGCAGCCACCAGACAGGCGAGCAGTACTTC.

The chain couples TRBV7-9 to TRBJ2-7; D is uncertain. CDR1 is SEHNR, CDR2 FQNEAQ, per germline (reference sequence). The V end was cut by 1 base, the J end by 6 bases, with 10 bases between. The CDR3 extends over 13 amino acids. The CDR3 spells CASSLDPSGEQYF. The DNA for the CDR3 is TGTGCCAGCAGCTTAGACCCCTCGGGCGAGCAGTACTTC.

V and J are TRBV18 and TRBJ2-5; D not certain. Germline V gene data show CDR1 as KGHSH and CDR2 as LQKENI. V dropped 5 bases and J dropped 4 bases, with 11 bases sitting between them. This CDR3 contains 13 residues. The DNA for the CDR3 is TGTGCCAGCTCATCCCGAGTAGGAGAGACCCAGTACTTC. Translation gives CASSSRVGETQYF.

The J gene is TRBJ1-2, the V gene TRBV2, with 8 nucleotides matching TRBD1. With V trimmed by 3 bases and J by 7 bases, 7 bases remained unmatched. The CDR3 runs 14 residues. CDR1 SNHLY and CDR2 FYNNEI come from the germline V gene. CDR3 nucleotide sequence: TGTGCCAGCAGTGAGGCGTCAGGGGGCTTTGGCTACACCTTC. It is translated as CASSEASGGFGYTF.

This rearrangement joins TRBV7-9 to TRBJ1-6; D call uncertain. The CDR3 is made up of 15 amino acids. Germline CDR1 SEHNR, CDR2 FQNEAQ (reference sequence). V was shortened by 6 bases and J by 0 bases, with 9 bases between the two germline ends. CDR3 DNA: TGTGCCAGCAGTTCAGTAGACTCCTATAATTCACCCCTCCACTTT. Amino acids: CASSSVDSYNSPLHF.

This chain joins TRBV10-3 and TRBJ2-7; TRBD1 matches 10 bases. The length of the CDR3 is 16 residues. The V segment lost 3 bases and the J segment 2 bases; nucleotides outside the gene matches: 7. Germline loops: CDR1 ENHRY, CDR2 SYGVKD. The CDR3 DNA sequence: TGTGCCATCAGTGAACTTACCGGGACAGGGGCCTACGAGCAGTACTTC. It specifies CAISELTGTGAYEQYF.